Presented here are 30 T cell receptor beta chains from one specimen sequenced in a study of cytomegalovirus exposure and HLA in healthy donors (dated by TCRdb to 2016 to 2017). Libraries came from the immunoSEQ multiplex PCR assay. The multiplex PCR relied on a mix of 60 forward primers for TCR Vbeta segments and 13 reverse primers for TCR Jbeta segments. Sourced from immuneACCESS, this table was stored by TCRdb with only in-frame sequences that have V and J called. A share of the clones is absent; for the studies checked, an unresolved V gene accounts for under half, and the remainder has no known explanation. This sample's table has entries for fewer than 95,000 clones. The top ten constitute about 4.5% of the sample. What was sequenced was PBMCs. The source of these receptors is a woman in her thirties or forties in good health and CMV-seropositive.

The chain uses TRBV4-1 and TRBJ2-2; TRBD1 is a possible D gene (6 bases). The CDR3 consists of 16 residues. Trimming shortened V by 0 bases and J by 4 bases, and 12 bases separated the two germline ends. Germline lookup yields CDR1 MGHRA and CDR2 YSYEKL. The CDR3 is CASSQDYGTPTGELFF. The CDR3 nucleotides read TGCGCCAGCAGCCAAGATTACGGGACACCCACCGGGGAGCTGTTTTTT.

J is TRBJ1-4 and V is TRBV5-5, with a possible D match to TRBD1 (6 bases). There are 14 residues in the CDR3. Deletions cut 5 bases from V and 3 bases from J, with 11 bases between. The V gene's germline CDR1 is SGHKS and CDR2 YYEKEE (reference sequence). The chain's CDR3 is CASRGTIPNEKLFF. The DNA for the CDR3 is TGTGCCAGCAGGGGGACAATCCCTAATGAAAAACTGTTTTTT. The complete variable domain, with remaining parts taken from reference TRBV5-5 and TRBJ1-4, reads DAGVTQSPTHLIKTRGQQVTLRCSPISGHKSVSWYQQVLGQGPQFIFQYYEKEERGRGNFPDRFSARQFPNYSSELNVNALLLGDSALYLCASRGTIPNEKLFFGSGTQLSVL.

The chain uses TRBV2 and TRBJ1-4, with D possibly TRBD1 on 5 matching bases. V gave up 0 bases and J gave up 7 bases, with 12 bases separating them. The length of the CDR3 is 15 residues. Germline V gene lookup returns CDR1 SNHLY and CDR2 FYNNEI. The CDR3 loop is CASSEARGASEKLFF. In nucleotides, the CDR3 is TGTGCCAGCAGTGAAGCGCGCGGGGCCAGTGAAAAACTGTTTTTT.

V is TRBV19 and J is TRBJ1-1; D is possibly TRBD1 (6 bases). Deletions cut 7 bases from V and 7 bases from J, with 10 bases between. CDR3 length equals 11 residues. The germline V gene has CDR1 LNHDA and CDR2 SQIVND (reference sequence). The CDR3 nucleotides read TGTGCCAGTAACTTGGACAGTGAAGCTTTCTTT. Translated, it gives CASNLDSEAFF.

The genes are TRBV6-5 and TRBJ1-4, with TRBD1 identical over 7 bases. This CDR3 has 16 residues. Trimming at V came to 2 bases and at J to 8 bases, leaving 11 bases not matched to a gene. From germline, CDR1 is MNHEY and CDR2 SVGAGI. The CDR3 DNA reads TGTGCCAGCAGTTACGTACCGGACAGGTCGGAAGAAAAACTGTTTTTT. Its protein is CASSYVPDRSEEKLFF.

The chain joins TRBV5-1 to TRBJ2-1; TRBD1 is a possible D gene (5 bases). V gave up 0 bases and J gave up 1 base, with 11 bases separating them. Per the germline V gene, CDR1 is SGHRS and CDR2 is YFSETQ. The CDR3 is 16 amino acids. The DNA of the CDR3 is TGCGCCAGCAGCTTGGTAGGGGCCAAATCCTACAATGAGCAGTTCTTC. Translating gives CASSLVGAKSYNEQFF.

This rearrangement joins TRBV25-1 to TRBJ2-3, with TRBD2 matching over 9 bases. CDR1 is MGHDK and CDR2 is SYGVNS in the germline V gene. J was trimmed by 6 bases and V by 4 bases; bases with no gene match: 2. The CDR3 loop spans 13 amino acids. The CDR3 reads CASSVAGEDTQYF. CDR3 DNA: TGTGCCAGCAGTGTAGCGGGGGAGGATACGCAGTATTTT.

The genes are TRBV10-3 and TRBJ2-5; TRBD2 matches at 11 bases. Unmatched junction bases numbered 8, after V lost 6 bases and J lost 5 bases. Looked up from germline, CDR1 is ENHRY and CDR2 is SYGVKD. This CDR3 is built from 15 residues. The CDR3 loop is CAISTSGGTAETQYF. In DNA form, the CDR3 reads TGTGCCATCAGCACTAGCGGGGGCACTGCTGAGACCCAGTACTTC.

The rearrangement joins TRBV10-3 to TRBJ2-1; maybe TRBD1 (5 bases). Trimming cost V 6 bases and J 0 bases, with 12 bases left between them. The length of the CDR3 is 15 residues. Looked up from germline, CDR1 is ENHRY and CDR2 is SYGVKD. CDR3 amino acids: CAIRPDTSSYNEQFF. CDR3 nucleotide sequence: TGTGCCATCAGGCCGGACACGAGCTCCTACAATGAGCAGTTCTTC.

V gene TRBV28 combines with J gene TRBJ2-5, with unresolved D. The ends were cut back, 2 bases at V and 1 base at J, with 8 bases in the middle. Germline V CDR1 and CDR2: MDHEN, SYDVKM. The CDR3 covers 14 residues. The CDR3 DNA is TGTGCCAGCAGTTTAGTACAGATCCAAGAGACCCAGTACTTC. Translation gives CASSLVQIQETQYF.

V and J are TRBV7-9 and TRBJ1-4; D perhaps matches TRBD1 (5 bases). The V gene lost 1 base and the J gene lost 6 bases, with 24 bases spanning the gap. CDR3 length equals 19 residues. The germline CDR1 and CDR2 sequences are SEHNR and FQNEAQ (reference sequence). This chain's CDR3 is CASSLGGKLYGGGDEKLFF. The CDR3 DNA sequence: TGTGCCAGCAGCTTAGGCGGCAAGTTGTACGGGGGAGGCGATGAAAAACTGTTTTTT. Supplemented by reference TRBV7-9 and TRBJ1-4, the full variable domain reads DTGVSQNPRHKITKRGQNVTFRCDPISEHNRLYWYRQTLGQGPEFLTYFQNEAQLEKSRLLSDRFSAERPKGSFSTLEIQRTEQGDSAMYLCASSLGGKLYGGGDEKLFFGSGTQLSVL.

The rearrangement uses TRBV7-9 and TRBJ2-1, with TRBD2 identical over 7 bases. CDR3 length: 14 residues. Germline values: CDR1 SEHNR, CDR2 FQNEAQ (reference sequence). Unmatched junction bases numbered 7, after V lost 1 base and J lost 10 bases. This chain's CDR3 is CASSLGLAAGEQFF. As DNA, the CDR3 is TGTGCCAGCAGCTTAGGCCTAGCGGCGGGAGAGCAGTTCTTC.

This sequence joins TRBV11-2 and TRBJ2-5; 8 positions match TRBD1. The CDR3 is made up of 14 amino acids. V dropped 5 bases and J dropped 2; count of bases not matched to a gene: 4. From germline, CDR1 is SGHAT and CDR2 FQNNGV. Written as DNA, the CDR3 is TGTGCCAGCAGCCAAGGGACAGGACAAGAGACCCAGTACTTC. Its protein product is CASSQGTGQETQYF.

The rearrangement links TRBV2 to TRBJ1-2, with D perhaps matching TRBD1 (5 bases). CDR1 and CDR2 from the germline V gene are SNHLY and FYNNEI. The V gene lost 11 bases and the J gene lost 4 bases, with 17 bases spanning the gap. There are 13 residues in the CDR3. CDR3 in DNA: TGTGCCGGTCGTACAGGACCGGGCTATGGCTACACCTTC. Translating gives CAGRTGPGYGYTF.

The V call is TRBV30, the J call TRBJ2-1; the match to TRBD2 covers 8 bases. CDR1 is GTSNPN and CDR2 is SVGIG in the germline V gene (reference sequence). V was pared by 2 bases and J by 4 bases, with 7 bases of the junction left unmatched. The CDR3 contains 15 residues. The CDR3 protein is CAWSKGSGVYNEQFF. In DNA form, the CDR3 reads TGTGCCTGGAGTAAAGGTAGCGGGGTGTACAATGAGCAGTTCTTC.

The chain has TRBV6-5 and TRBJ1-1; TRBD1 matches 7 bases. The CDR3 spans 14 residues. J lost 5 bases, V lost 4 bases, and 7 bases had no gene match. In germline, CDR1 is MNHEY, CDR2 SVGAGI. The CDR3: CASSSDRELTEAFF. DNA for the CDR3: TGTGCCAGCAGTTCCGACAGGGAATTGACTGAAGCTTTCTTT.

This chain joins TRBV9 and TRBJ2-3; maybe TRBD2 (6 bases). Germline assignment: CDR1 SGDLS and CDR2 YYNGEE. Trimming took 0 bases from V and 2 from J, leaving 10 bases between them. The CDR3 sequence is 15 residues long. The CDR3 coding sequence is TGTGCCAGCAGCGTAGATTCGGGGGACACAGATACGCAGTATTTT. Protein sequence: CASSVDSGDTDTQYF.

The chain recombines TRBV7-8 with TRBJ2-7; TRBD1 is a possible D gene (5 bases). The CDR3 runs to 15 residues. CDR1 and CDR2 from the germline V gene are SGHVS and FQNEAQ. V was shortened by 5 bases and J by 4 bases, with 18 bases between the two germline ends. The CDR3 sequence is CASSPRSGIPYEQYF. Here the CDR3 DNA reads TGTGCCAGCAGCCCGAGATCAGGGATCCCGTACGAGCAGTACTTC.

Here the CDR3 reads CASSTSHTHRGPQHF. The CDR3 bases are TGTGCCAGTAGTACCTCTCATACCCACAGGGGACCCCAGCATTTT. The chain joins TRBV19 to TRBJ1-5; 7 nucleotides line up with TRBD1. Trimming removed 4 bases from V and 10 bases from J; junction bases left unmatched: 13. The CDR3 consists of 15 residues. Germline V gene sequence: CDR1 LNHDA, CDR2 SQIVND (reference sequence).

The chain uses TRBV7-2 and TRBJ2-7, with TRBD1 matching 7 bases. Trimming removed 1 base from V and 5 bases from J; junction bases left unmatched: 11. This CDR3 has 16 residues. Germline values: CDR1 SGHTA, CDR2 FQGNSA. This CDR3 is CASSLGGQIRGHEQYF. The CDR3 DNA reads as TGTGCCAGCAGCTTAGGGGGACAGATTCGTGGGCACGAGCAGTACTTC.

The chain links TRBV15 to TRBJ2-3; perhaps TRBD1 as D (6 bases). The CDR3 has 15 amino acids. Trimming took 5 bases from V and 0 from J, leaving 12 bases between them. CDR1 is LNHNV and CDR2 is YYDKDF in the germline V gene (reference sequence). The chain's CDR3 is CATSPDSSSTDTQYF. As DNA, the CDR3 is TGTGCCACCAGCCCGGACAGCTCTAGCACAGATACGCAGTATTTT.

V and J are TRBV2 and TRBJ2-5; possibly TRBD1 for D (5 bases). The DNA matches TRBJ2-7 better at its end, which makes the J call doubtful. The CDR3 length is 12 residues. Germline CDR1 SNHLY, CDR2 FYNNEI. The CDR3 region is CASNLDSPEQYF. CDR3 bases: TGTGCCAGCAATCTTGACAGTCCCGAGCAGTACTTC.

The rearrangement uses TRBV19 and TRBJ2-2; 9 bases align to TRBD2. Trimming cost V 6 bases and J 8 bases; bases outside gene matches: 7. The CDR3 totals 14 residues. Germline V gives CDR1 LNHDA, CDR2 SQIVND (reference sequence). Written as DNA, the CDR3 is TGTGCCAGTAGGCCCAGCGGGGGGCTGGGGGAGCTGTTTTTT. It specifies CASRPSGGLGELFF. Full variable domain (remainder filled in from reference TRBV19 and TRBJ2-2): DGGITQSPKYLFRKEGQNVTLSCEQNLNHDAMYWYRQDPGQGLRLIYYSQIVNDFQKGDIAEGYSVSREKKESFPLTVTSAQKNPTAFYLCASRPSGGLGELFFGEGSRLTVL.

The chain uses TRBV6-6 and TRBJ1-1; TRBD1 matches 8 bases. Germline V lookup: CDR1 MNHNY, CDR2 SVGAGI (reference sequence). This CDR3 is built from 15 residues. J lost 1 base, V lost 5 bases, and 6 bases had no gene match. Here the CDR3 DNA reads TGTGCCAGCAGTCACCAGACAGGGGCGAACACTGAAGCTTTCTTT. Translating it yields CASSHQTGANTEAFF.

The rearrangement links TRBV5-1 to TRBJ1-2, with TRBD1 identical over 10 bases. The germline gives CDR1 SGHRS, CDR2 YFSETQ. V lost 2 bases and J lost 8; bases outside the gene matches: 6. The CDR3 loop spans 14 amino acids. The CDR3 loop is CASSFSGTGEGYTF. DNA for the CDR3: TGCGCCAGCAGCTTTTCCGGGACAGGGGAAGGCTACACCTTC.

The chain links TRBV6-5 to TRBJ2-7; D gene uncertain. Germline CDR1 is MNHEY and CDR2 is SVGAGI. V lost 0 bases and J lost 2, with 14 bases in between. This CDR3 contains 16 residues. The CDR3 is CASSYSISKPAYEQYF. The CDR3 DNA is TGTGCCAGCAGTTACTCGATTTCCAAGCCCGCCTACGAGCAGTACTTC.

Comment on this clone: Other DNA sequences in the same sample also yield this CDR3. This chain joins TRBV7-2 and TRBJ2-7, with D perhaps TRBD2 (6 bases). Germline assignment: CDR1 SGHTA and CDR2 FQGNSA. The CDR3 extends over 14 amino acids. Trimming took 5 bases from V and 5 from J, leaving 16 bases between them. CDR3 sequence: CASSLETSTHEQYF. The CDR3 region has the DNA TGTGCCAGCAGCCTCGAGACTAGTACTCACGAGCAGTACTTC.

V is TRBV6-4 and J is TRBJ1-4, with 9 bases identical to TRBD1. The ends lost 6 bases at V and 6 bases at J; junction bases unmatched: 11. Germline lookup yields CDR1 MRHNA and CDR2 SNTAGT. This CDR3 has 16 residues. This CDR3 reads CASRFTGGALDEKLFF. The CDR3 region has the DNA TGTGCCAGCAGATTTACAGGGGGCGCCTTGGATGAAAAACTGTTTTTT.

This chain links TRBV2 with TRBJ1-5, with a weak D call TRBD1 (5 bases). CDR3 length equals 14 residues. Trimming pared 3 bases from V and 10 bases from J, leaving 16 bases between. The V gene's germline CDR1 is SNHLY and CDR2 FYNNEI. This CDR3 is CASSDKVGAGPQHF. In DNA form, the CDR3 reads TGTGCCAGCAGTGATAAGGTAGGGGCGGGACCCCAGCATTTT.

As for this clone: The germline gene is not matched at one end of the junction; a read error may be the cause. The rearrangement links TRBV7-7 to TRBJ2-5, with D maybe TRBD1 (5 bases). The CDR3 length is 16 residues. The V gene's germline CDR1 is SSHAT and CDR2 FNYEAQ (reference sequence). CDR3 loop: CASSLVIRQPGETQYF. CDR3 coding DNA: TGTGCTAGCAGCTTAGTGATTAGACAGCCGGGAGAGACCCAGTACTTC.